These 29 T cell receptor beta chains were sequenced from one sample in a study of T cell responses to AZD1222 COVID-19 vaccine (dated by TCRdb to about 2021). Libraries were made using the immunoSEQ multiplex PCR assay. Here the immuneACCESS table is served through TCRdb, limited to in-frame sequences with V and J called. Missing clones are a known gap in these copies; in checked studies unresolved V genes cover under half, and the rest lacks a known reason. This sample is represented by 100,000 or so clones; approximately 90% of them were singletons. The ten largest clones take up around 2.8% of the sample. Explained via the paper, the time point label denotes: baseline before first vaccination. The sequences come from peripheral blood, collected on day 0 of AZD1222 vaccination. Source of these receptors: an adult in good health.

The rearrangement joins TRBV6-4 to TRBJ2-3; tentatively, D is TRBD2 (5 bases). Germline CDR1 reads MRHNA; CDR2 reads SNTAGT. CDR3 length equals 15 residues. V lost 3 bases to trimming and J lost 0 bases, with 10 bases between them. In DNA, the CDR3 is TGTGCCAGCAGTGAGCGAGCGGCTAGCACAGATACGCAGTATTTT. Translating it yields CASSERAASTDTQYF.

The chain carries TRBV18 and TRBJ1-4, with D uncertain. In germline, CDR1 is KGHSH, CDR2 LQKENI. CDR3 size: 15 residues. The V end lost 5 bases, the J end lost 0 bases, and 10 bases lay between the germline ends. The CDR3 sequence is CASSKTRATNEKLFF. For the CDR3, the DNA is TGTGCCAGCTCAAAGACGCGGGCAACTAATGAAAAACTGTTTTTT.

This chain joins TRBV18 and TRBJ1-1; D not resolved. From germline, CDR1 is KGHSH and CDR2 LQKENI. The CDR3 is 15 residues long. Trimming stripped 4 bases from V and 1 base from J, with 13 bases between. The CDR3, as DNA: TGTGCCAGCTCACTCCGGCCAGGCCCGAACACTGAAGCTTTCTTT. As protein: CASSLRPGPNTEAFF. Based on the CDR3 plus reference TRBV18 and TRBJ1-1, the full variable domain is NAGVMQNPRHLVRRRGQEARLRCSPMKGHSHVYWYRQLPEEGLKFMVYLQKENIIDESGMPKERFSAEFPKEGPSILRIQQVVRGDSAAYFCASSLRPGPNTEAFFGQGTRLTVV.

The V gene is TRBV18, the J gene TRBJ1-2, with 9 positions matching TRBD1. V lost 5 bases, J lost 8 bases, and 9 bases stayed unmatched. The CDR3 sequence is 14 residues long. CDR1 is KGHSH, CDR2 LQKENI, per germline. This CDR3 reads CASSETQGAVGYTF. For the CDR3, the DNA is TGTGCCAGCTCAGAGACACAGGGGGCGGTCGGCTACACCTTC.

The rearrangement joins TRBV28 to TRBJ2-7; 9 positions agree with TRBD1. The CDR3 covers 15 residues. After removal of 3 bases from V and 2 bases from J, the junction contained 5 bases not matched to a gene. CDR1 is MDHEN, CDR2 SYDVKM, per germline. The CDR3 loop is CASSFRTGDAYEQYF. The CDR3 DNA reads TGTGCCAGCAGTTTCCGGACAGGGGACGCCTACGAGCAGTACTTC.

The CDR3, as DNA: TGCGCCAGCAGCCCAAATGAAGGGAATCAGCCCCAGCATTTT. It translates to CASSPNEGNQPQHF. V gene TRBV4-1 combines with J gene TRBJ1-5, with D unclear. Germline CDR1 is MGHRA and CDR2 is YSYEKL. This CDR3 has 14 amino acids. V was shortened by 4 bases and J by 4 bases, with 11 bases between the two germline ends.

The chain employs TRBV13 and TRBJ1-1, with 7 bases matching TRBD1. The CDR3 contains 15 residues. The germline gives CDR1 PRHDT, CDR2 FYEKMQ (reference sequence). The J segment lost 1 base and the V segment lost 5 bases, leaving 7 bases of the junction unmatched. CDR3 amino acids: CASSQTGVANTEAFF. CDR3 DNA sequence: TGTGCCAGCAGCCAAACAGGGGTTGCGAACACTGAAGCTTTCTTT.

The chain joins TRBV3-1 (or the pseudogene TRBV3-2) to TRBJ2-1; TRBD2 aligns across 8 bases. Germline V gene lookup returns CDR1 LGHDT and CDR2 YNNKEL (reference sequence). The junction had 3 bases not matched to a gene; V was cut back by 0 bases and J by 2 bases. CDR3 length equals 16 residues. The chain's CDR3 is CASSQDRREAYNEQFF. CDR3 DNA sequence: TGTGCCAGCAGCCAAGACCGGCGGGAGGCCTACAATGAGCAGTTCTTC.

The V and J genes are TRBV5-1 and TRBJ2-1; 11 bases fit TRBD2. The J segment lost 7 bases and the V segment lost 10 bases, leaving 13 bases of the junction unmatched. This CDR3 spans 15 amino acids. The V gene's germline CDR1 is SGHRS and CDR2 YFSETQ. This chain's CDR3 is CAGHTVAGGQNEQFF. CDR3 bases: TGCGCCGGCCATACGGTAGCGGGAGGGCAAAATGAGCAGTTCTTC.

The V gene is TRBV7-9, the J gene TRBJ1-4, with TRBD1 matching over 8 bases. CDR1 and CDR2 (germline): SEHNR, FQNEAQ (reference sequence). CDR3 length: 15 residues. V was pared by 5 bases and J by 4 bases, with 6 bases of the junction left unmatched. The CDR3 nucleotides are TGTGCCAGCAGCCAACGACAGGGGCTTAATGAAAAACTGTTTTTT. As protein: CASSQRQGLNEKLFF. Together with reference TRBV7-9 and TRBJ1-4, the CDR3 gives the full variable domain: DTGVSQNPRHKITKRGQNVTFRCDPISEHNRLYWYRQTLGQGPEFLTYFQNEAQLEKSRLLSDRFSAERPKGSFSTLEIQRTEQGDSAMYLCASSQRQGLNEKLFFGSGTQLSVL.

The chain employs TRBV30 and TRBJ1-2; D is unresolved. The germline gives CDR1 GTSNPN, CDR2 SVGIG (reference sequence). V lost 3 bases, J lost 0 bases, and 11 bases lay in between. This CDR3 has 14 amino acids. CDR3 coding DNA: TGTGCCTGGAGCGGAGGCCGGACTAACTATGGCTACACCTTC. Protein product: CAWSGGRTNYGYTF.

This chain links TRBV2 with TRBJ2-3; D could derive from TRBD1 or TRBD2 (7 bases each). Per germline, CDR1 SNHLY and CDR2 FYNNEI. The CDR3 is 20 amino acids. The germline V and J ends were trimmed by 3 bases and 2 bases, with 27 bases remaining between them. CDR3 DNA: TGTGCCAGCAGTGATCAGGGGGGGGTAGCAGGAGGGCCTGACACAGATACGCAGTATTTT. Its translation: CASSDQGGVAGGPDTDTQYF.

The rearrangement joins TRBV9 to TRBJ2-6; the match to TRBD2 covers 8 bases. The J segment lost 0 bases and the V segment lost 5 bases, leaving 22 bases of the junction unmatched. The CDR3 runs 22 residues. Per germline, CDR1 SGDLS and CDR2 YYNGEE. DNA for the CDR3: TGTGCCAGCAGTGCCAGAGGGTCGCGGGAGGTGGGCCAAAGCTCTGGGGCCAACGTCCTGACTTTC. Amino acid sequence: CASSARGSREVGQSSGANVLTF.

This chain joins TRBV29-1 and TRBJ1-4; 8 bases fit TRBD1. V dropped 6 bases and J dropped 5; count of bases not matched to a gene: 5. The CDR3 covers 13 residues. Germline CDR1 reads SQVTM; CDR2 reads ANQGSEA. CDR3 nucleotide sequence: TGCAGCGTAGGACAGGGTTCAAATGAAAAACTGTTTTTT. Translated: CSVGQGSNEKLFF.

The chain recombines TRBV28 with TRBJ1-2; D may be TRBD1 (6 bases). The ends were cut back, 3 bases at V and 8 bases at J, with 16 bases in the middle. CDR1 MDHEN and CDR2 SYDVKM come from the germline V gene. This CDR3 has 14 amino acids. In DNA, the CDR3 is TGTGCCAGCAGTTTTGGAACGGGGGCGCAAGGCTACACCTTC. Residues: CASSFGTGAQGYTF.

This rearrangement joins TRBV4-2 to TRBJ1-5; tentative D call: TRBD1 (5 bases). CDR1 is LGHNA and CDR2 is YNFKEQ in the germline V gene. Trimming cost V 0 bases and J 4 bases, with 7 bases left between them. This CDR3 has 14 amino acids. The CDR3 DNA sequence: TGTGCCAGCAGCCAAGATCAGGGAAATCAGCCCCAGCATTTT. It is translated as CASSQDQGNQPQHF.

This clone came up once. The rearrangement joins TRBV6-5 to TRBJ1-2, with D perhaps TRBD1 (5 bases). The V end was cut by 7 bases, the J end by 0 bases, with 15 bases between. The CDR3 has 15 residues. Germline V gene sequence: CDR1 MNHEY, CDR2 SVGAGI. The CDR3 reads CASITFGGSNYGYTF. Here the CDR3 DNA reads TGTGCCAGCATCACCTTTGGGGGTTCTAACTATGGCTACACCTTC.

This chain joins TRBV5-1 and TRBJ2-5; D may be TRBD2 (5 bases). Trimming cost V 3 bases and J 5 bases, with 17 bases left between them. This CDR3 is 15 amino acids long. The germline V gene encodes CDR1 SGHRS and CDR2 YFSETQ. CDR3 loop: CASSSNGISRETQYF. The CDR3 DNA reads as TGCGCCAGCAGCTCGAACGGGATCTCTCGTGAGACCCAGTACTTC.

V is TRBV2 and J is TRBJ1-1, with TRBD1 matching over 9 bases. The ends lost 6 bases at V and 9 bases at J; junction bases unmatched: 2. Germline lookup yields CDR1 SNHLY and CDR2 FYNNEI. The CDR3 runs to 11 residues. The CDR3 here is CASRDRGKAFF. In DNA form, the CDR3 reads TGTGCCAGCAGGGACAGGGGAAAAGCTTTCTTT.

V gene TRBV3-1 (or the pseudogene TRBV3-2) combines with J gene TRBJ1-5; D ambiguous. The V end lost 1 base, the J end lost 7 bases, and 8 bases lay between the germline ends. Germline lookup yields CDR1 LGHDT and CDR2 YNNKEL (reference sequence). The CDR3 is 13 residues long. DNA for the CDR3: TGTGCCAGCAGCCAAGGGCTGGGGCAGCCCCAGCATTTT. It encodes CASSQGLGQPQHF.

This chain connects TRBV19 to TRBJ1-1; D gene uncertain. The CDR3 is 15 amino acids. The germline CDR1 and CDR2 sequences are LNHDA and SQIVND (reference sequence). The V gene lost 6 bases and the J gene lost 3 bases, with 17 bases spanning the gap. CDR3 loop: CASSLDPSIYTEAFF. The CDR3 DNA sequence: TGTGCCAGTAGCCTAGACCCGAGCATTTACACTGAAGCTTTCTTT.

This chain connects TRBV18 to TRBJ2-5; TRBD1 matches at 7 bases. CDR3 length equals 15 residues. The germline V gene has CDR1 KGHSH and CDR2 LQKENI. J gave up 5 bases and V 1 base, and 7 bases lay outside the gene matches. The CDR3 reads CASSPRTGESETQYF. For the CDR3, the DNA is TGTGCCAGCTCACCACGAACAGGGGAGAGTGAGACCCAGTACTTC.

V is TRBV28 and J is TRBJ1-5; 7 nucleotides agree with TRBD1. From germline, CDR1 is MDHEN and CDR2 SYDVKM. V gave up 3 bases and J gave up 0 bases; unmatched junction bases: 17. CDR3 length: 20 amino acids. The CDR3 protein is CASSFWAGGTGPYSNQPQHF. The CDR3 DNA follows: TGTGCCAGCAGTTTTTGGGCAGGGGGAACAGGACCATATAGCAATCAGCCCCAGCATTTT.

CDR3 sequence: CASSGWRDSYEQYF. CDR3 DNA: TGTGCCAGTAGTGGATGGCGGGACTCCTACGAGCAGTACTTC. The V gene is TRBV19, the J gene TRBJ2-7, with D tentatively TRBD2 (6 bases). The germline V gene encodes CDR1 LNHDA and CDR2 SQIVND (reference sequence). Trimming pared 5 bases from V and 0 bases from J, leaving 11 bases between. The CDR3 consists of 14 residues.

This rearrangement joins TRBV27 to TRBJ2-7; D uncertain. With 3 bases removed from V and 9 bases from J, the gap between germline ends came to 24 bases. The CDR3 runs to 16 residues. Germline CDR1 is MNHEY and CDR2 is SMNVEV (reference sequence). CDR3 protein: CASSFRGGIRGSLQYF. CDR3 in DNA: TGTGCCAGCAGTTTCCGAGGTGGTATCCGCGGATCATTGCAGTACTTC.

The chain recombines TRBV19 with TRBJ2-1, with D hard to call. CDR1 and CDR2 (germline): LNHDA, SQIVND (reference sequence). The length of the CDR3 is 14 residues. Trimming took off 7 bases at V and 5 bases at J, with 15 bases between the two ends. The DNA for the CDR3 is TGTGCCAGTACCCCGGACGTCCCCAACAATGAGCAGTTCTTC. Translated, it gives CASTPDVPNNEQFF.

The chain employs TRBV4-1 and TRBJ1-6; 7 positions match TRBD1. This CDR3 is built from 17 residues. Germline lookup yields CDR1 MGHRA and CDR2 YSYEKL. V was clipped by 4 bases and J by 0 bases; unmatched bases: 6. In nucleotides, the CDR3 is TGCGCCAGCAGCCCGACAGGGCAGAGCTCCTATAATTCACCCCTCCACTTT. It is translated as CASSPTGQSSYNSPLHF.

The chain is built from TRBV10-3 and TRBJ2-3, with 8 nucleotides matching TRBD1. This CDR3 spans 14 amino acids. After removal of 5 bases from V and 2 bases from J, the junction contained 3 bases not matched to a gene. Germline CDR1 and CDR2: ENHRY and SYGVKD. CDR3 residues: CAISRDRHTDTQYF. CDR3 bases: TGTGCCATCAGTAGGGACAGGCACACAGATACGCAGTATTTT.

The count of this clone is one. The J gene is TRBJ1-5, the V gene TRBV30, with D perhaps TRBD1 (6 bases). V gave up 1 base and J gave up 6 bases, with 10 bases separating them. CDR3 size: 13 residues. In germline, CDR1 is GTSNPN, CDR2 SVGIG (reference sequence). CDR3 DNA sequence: TGTGCCTGGAGTGGCAGGGGAGCTCAGCCCCAGCATTTT. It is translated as CAWSGRGAQPQHF.